The next 21 T cell receptor beta chains were all read from a single sample in a study of blood T cell repertoires in COVID-19. Using immunoSEQ multiplex PCR, the repertoire was profiled, and TCRdb retains in-frame clones only, with some absent. This sample has over 200,000 clones, with more than 70% found just once. Sequencing input: peripheral blood. These TCRs come from a woman between 45 and 60 years old with acute or convalescent COVID-19.

V usage is TRBV4-1 and J usage is TRBJ1-4; TRBD1 matches at 9 bases. This CDR3 has 16 residues. The V gene's germline CDR1 is MGHRA and CDR2 YSYEKL. Trimming at V came to 1 base and at J to 2 bases, leaving 2 bases not matched to a gene. Written as DNA, the CDR3 is TGCGCCAGCAGCCAAGGGACAGGGGTTACTAATGAAAAACTGTTTTTT. Translating it yields CASSQGTGVTNEKLFF.

The chain combines TRBV4-1 with TRBJ2-1, with 7 bases aligning to TRBD2. This CDR3 contains 17 residues. CDR1 MGHRA and CDR2 YSYEKL come from the germline V gene. The ends lost 4 bases at V and 2 bases at J; junction bases unmatched: 11. Here the CDR3 reads CASSRGRASGAYNEQFF. CDR3 nucleotide sequence: TGCGCCAGCAGCCGGGGTAGGGCTAGCGGAGCCTACAATGAGCAGTTCTTC.

The V call is TRBV4-2, the J call TRBJ1-5, with TRBD1 matching over 7 bases. Germline V gene sequence: CDR1 LGHNA, CDR2 YNFKEQ. V dropped 4 bases and J dropped 6; count of bases not matched to a gene: 9. There are 15 residues in the CDR3. This CDR3 is CASSLSTGTIQPQHF. The CDR3 region has the DNA TGTGCCAGCAGCCTTTCGACAGGGACGATTCAGCCCCAGCATTTT.

J is TRBJ2-7 and V is TRBV11-2, with a possible D match to TRBD1 (6 bases). The CDR3 has 15 amino acids. CDR1 SGHAT and CDR2 FQNNGV come from the germline V gene. V was pared by 5 bases and J by 1 base, with 15 bases between. The CDR3 bases are TGTGCCAGCAGCCCGAGGGACACAGGTTCCTACGAGCAGTACTTC. Translating gives CASSPRDTGSYEQYF.

The chain couples TRBV4-1 to TRBJ2-2, with D possibly matching TRBD1 (6 bases). CDR1 and CDR2 from the germline V gene are MGHRA and YSYEKL. This CDR3 spans 16 amino acids. Trimming stripped 0 bases from V and 0 bases from J, with 8 bases between. The CDR3 sequence is CASSQEGAANTGELFF. The CDR3 DNA reads TGCGCCAGCAGCCAAGAGGGGGCTGCGAACACCGGGGAGCTGTTTTTT.

This CDR3 is CASSQEYRDLRRGYTF. CDR3 nucleotide sequence: TGTGCCAGCAGCCAAGAATACAGGGACCTACGGCGTGGCTACACCTTC. The chain couples TRBV3-1 (or the pseudogene TRBV3-2) to TRBJ1-2, with a possible D match to TRBD1 (6 bases). Looked up from germline, CDR1 is LGHDT and CDR2 is YNNKEL (reference sequence). The CDR3 has 16 amino acids. V was cut by 0 bases and J by 7 bases, with 18 bases left in between.

V gene TRBV28 combines with J gene TRBJ2-1, with 10 bases aligning to TRBD1. The germline CDR1 and CDR2 sequences are MDHEN and SYDVKM. The V and J ends lost 3 bases and 9 bases, in that order; junction bases with no gene match: 5. The CDR3 consists of 14 residues. CDR3 DNA: TGTGCCAGCAGTTTGACGGGACAGGGGTCTGAGCAGTTCTTC. As protein: CASSLTGQGSEQFF.

The genes are TRBV7-9 and TRBJ1-1, with no clear D. In germline, CDR1 is SEHNR, CDR2 FQNEAQ (reference sequence). Trimming removed 5 bases from V and 4 bases from J, with 20 bases in between. CDR3 size: 16 residues. DNA of the CDR3: TGTGCCAGCAGCCCAGAGACCGGAGGACGGGGCACTGAAGCTTTCTTT. Its translation is CASSPETGGRGTEAFF.

V and J are TRBV3-1 (or the pseudogene TRBV3-2) and TRBJ2-1, with D uncertain. The CDR3 totals 16 residues. Trimming removed 4 bases at V and 2 bases at J, with 15 bases between. The V gene's germline CDR1 is LGHDT and CDR2 YNNKEL (reference sequence). The CDR3 protein is CASSPRDPQAYNEQFF. The CDR3 DNA sequence: TGTGCCAGCAGCCCACGAGACCCTCAGGCCTACAATGAGCAGTTCTTC.

The V gene is TRBV11-1, the J gene TRBJ2-7; D is ambiguous. This CDR3 comprises 15 residues. The V end lost 1 base, the J end lost 5 bases, and 15 bases lay between the germline ends. Germline V lookup: CDR1 SGHAT, CDR2 FQDESV (reference sequence). The CDR3 DNA follows: TGTGCCAGCAGCTTAGGATCCACTTTAATGCACGAGCAGTACTTC. Translated: CASSLGSTLMHEQYF.

This chain uses TRBV3-1 (or the pseudogene TRBV3-2) with TRBJ1-2; 10 nucleotides agree with TRBD1. V trimming: 4 bases; J trimming: 2 bases; junction bases outside the gene matches: 10. The CDR3 loop spans 17 amino acids. CDR1 is LGHDT and CDR2 is YNNKEL in the germline V gene (reference sequence). CDR3: CASSPIPGQGTNYGYTF. In DNA, the CDR3 is TGTGCCAGCAGCCCTATCCCGGGACAGGGGACAAACTATGGCTACACCTTC.

This chain uses TRBV21-1 with TRBJ2-7; TRBD2, the D gene given by the table, was not confirmed from the DNA. TRBV21-1 is tagged as a pseudogene. This CDR3 has 18 amino acids. CDR3 nucleotides: TGTGCCAGCAGCGAAGGCGGGAAGTGCGGGGAAAGTATCTACGAGCAGTACTTC. Its translation is CASSEGGKCGESIYEQYF.

The chain couples TRBV4-1 to TRBJ1-5; 8 nucleotides match TRBD1. Germline assignment: CDR1 MGHRA and CDR2 YSYEKL. V dropped 3 bases and J dropped 6; count of bases not matched to a gene: 7. CDR3 length: 15 residues. As DNA, the CDR3 is TGCGCCAGCAGCCAGGTGGACAGGGAGGGTCAGCCCCAGCATTTT. Its protein product is CASSQVDREGQPQHF.

This sequence joins TRBV3-1 (or the pseudogene TRBV3-2) and TRBJ1-2, with D maybe TRBD1 (6 bases). The CDR3 is made up of 14 amino acids. Germline lookup yields CDR1 LGHDT and CDR2 YNNKEL (reference sequence). The ends were cut back, 6 bases at V and 3 bases at J, with 14 bases in the middle. The CDR3 is CASSFLDSYYGYTF. CDR3 nucleotide sequence: TGTGCCAGCAGTTTTTTGGACAGCTACTATGGCTACACCTTC.

This sequence joins TRBV2 and TRBJ1-5; unclear D gene. CDR1 and CDR2 from the germline V gene are SNHLY and FYNNEI. Between the trimmed V and J ends, which lost 4 bases and 4 bases, there was a span of 14 bases. The length of the CDR3 is 15 residues. CDR3 coding DNA: TGTGCCAGCAGTGTGGGCCAGGTACCGAATCAGCCCCAGCATTTT. Translation: CASSVGQVPNQPQHF.

This chain connects TRBV5-1 to TRBJ1-2; D ambiguous. The CDR3 loop spans 14 amino acids. V was trimmed by 2 bases and J by 0 bases, leaving 8 bases between them. Germline-derived CDR1 and CDR2 are SGHRS and YFSETQ. The CDR3, as DNA: TGCGCCAGCAGCTTAACAGTAGCTAACTATGGCTACACCTTC. It translates to CASSLTVANYGYTF.

This clone was observed a single time. The J gene is TRBJ2-1, the V gene TRBV11-2, with TRBD2 identical over 14 bases. V gave up 6 bases and J gave up 6 bases; unmatched junction bases: 4. The CDR3 is 15 amino acids. Germline lookup yields CDR1 SGHAT and CDR2 FQNNGV. Here the CDR3 reads CASSRGLAGGNEQFF. As DNA, the CDR3 is TGTGCCAGCAGTCGTGGACTAGCGGGAGGCAATGAGCAGTTCTTC.

V and J are TRBV7-2 and TRBJ2-7, with 11 bases that match TRBD2. Germline lookup yields CDR1 SGHTA and CDR2 FQGNSA. Germline trimming cut 4 bases from V and 2 bases from J; bases unmatched to any gene: 4. The CDR3 covers 15 residues. The CDR3, as DNA: TGTGCCAGCAGCTCGACTAGCGGGATAACCTACGAGCAGTACTTC. It specifies CASSSTSGITYEQYF.

This clone was detected once. This sample also contains other DNA sequences that code for the same CDR3. V is TRBV5-5 and J is TRBJ2-2; TRBD1 matches at 8 bases. Germline V CDR1 and CDR2: SGHKS, YYEKEE (reference sequence). V trimming: 4 bases; J trimming: 1 base; junction bases outside the gene matches: 3. This CDR3 has 15 residues. DNA for the CDR3: TGTGCCAGCAGCCTGGGGACAGGGAACACCGGGGAGCTGTTTTTT. This codes for CASSLGTGNTGELFF.

The genes are TRBV9 and TRBJ2-7; tentatively, D is TRBD1 (5 bases). This CDR3 is 14 amino acids long. The germline gives CDR1 SGDLS, CDR2 YYNGEE. The V and J ends lost 1 base and 6 bases respectively, with 14 bases between them. The CDR3 loop reads CASSVTGAGIEQYF. The CDR3 region has the DNA TGTGCCAGCAGCGTAACCGGAGCAGGGATCGAGCAGTACTTC.

The V and J genes are TRBV29-1 and TRBJ1-1; 10 bases agree with TRBD1. The CDR3 is 11 residues long. Germline lookup yields CDR1 SQVTM and CDR2 ANQGSEA. Trimming took 4 bases from V and 12 from J; bases not matched to a gene: 5. The CDR3 loop is CSVGGDRGPFF. The CDR3 nucleotides read TGCAGCGTTGGGGGGGACAGGGGCCCTTTCTTT.